This T cell receptor beta chain was sequenced for a study of T cells in Graves' hyperthyroidism and ophthalmopathy. Study findings and constraints: Blood also carried most thyroid clonotypes expanded above 0.001.

This clonotype was seen only a few times. Its antigen is unidentified. What was amplified from RNA transcripts were TCR beta CDR3 regions. HTBI primers drove first-round RT-PCR of the TCR CDR3. In TCRdb, the multiplex PCR reads were re-called with MiXCR into one record per CDR3 protein. The sample has a few hundred thousand distinct CDR3 sequences; roughly 13% are singletons. Sequenced input: blood. This sequence was found in a woman younger than 35 with Graves' hyperthyroidism.

The CDR3 spells CASSVLAGVLSSYNEQFF. The DNA of the CDR3 is TGTGCCAGCAGCGTACTAGCGGGTGTGTTAAGCTCCTACAATGAGCAGTTCTTC. The chain joins TRBV9 to TRBJ2-1; 8 bases are shared with TRBD2. CDR3 size: 18 residues. Per the germline V gene, CDR1 is SGDLS and CDR2 is YYNGEE. The trim removed 1 base at V and 0 bases at J, leaving 9 bases unmatched.